This T cell receptor (beta chain) appears in the sequencing data of a study of cytomegalovirus exposure and HLA in healthy donors. General study results and limits: A cluster of highly shared sequence variants was likely a sequencing artifact. Later analysis associated a missense DCLRE1C variant with TCR beta V- and J-gene trimming.

A multiplex PCR was run with 60 Vbeta primers and 13 Jbeta primers. Sequenced by immunoSEQ multiplex PCR; TCRdb stores in-frame clones only, minus some. This table holds over 150,000 clones, roughly 84% found once. V was trimmed by 4 bases and J by 4 bases, leaving 16 bases between them. The CDR3 consists of 15 residues. Germline assignment: CDR1 MNHEY and CDR2 SMNVEV (reference sequence). About this clone itself: The target antigen is unknown.

Input material: PBMCs. The sequence came from a girl younger than two in good health and CMV-seronegative. This sequence joins TRBV27 and TRBJ1-2; weak D call: TRBD1 (6 bases). The CDR3 nucleotides read TGTGCCAGCAGTTCGCGCGGGGGGCTAGGCTATGGCTACACCTTC. Protein: CASSSRGGLGYGYTF.